The present T cell receptor (beta chain) was sequenced within a study of CD8 T cells in ankylosing spondylitis. Overall study results and limits: Apparently characteristic of ankylosing spondylitis blood was a TCR beta motif (fewer than 10 highly homologous variants). Some motif variants had been reported before (in reactive arthritis synovial fluid and blood).

Only a few counts were recorded for this clonotype. Its cognate antigen is unknown. Each TCR beta library was made by quantitative 5'-RACE that incorporated molecular barcodes. TCRdb redid the calling of the 5' RACE reads with MiXCR, one entry per CDR3 protein. The top ten hold approximately 18% of the sample, which has roughly 670,000 distinct CDR3 sequences, around a fifth seen once. Germline-derived CDR1 and CDR2 are MNHEY and SMNVEV (reference sequence). CDR3 length: 12 amino acids. V lost 4 bases, J lost 14 bases, and 12 bases lay in between. The genes are TRBV27 and TRBJ1-6; D gene ambiguous. The sequencing sample was made of blood, either unsorted or a sorted T cell fraction (not recorded which). This TCR came from a male donor with ankylosing spondylitis. CDR3 loop: CASSSDWGALHF. In DNA form, the CDR3 reads TGTGCCAGCAGTTCCGATTGGGGAGCCCTCCACTTT.